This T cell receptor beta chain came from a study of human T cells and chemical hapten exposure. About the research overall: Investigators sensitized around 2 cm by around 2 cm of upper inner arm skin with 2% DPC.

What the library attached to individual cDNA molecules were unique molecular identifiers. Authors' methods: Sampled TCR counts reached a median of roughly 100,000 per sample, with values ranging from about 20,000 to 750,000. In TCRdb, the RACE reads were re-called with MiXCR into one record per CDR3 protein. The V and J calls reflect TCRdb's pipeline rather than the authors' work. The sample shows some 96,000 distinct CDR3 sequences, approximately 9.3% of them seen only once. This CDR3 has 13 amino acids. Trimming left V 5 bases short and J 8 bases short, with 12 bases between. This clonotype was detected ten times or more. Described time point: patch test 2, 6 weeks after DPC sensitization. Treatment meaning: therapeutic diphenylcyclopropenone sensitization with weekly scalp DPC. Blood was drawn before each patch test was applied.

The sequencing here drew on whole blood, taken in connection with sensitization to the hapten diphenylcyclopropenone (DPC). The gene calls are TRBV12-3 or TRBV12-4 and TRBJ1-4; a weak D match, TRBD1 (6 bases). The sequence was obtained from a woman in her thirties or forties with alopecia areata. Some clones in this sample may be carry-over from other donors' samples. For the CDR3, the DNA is TGTGCCAGCAGTGACACAGGGAGGGAAAAACTGTTTTTT. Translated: CASSDTGREKLFF.